The T cell receptor (beta chain) under discussion was sequenced for a study of beta chain features in type 1 diabetes. Regarding the study as a whole: Patients with type 1 diabetes showed fewer VDJ junction insertions and more deletions.

Isolated RNA was reverse transcribed in full, so expressed TCRB transcripts were sequenced. Profiled with immunoSEQ multiplex PCR; TCRdb holds only in-frame clones, not every one. The repertoire includes roughly 130,000 clones, about a tenth of them detected once, and 0.55% to 0.85% sits in the top ten. For this clone: Its antigen is unknown.

CDR1 is SGDLS and CDR2 is YYNGEE in the germline V gene. The CDR3 length is 15 residues. The V and J ends lost 0 bases and 7 bases, in that order; junction bases with no gene match: 7. The TCR sequence derives from a man between 18 and 35 years old in good health. Sequencing was carried out using central memory CD4+ T cells from blood. The chain carries TRBV9 and TRBJ2-5; TRBD2 matches at 9 bases. The chain's CDR3 is CASSVGAGGARTQYF. In nucleotides, the CDR3 is TGTGCCAGCAGCGTAGGAGCGGGGGGTGCTCGGACCCAGTACTTC.